The sequence of this TCR beta chain was determined in a study of cytomegalovirus exposure and HLA in healthy donors. Germline V CDR1 and CDR2: MNHNS, SASEGT. The CDR3 runs to 15 residues. V gave up 1 base and J gave up 7 bases, with 15 bases separating them. The PCR made use of 60 Vbeta and 13 Jbeta primers. Libraries were prepared by immunoSEQ multiplex PCR; TCRdb keeps only in-frame clonotypes and omits some of them. Among about 140,000 clones listed, roughly 80% were seen once. This sequence originates from a man between 40 and 49 years old in good health and CMV-seronegative. The material sequenced was PBMCs. The chain joins TRBV6-1 to TRBJ2-3; D not certain. CDR3 nucleotides: TGTGCCAGCAGTGAAGTTGGATACTGGGCGAATACGCAGTATTTT. Its translation: CASSEVGYWANTQYF.